Given below is one T cell receptor (beta chain) in context. Its antigen is not known. The CDR3 has 17 amino acids. The V and J ends lost 4 bases and 3 bases respectively, with 23 bases between them. Germline lookup yields CDR1 SGHKS and CDR2 YYEKEE (reference sequence). This entry is derived from a study of T-cell reconstitution after alpha-beta-depleted transplantation in children. Notes on the study in general: Fresh T-cell production supplied most of the T-cell counts and diversity seen one year after transplant. Some patients' high day-60 TCRbeta diversity was traced to surviving recipient T cells and thymic progenitors. As was reported, about two months after transplant, alpha-beta T cells came from several hundred expanded graft clones.

Construction of the TCRbeta library involved unique molecular identifiers. TCRdb called the PCR reads again in MiXCR, with one record for every CDR3 protein. The data show roughly 310,000 distinct CDR3 sequences, around 25% seen once. The chain links TRBV5-5 to TRBJ2-7; D might be TRBD1 (7 bases). This clonotype was sampled from a male patient younger than 18 who had a stem cell transplant for acute lymphoblastic leukemia, so the T cells may come from the graft donor. This specimen was PBMCs, mostly from graft donor cells, taken 180 days after TCRalphabeta/CD19-depleted stem cell transplant. CDR3 loop: CASSQPGGTELSYEQYF. CDR3 sequence (DNA): TGTGCCAGCAGCCAACCGGGCGGGACAGAACTAAGCTACGAGCAGTACTTC.